This T cell receptor beta chain originates from a study of regulatory T cells in long-lasting Graves disease. Turning to the study itself: In persistent Graves' disease, antithyroid drugs had been taken for over 5 years and TSH receptor antibodies stayed positive.

To make TCR beta libraries, researchers used iRepertoire HTBI primers and Arm-PCR of CDR3 regions. TCRdb fed the multiplex PCR reads into MiXCR, producing one record per CDR3 protein. The table lists some 340,000 distinct CDR3 sequences, roughly 24% of them singletons. Time point of the sample: persistent/refractory GD, antithyroid drugs over 5 years with positive TRAb. From RNA extracted from PBMCs, the TCR library was made. The CDR3 spans 13 residues. V shed 6 bases and J 6 bases; nucleotides not matched to a gene: 4. Germline lookup yields CDR1 DFQATT and CDR2 SNEGSKA (reference sequence). This TCR came from a woman in her thirties or forties with Graves disease. This chain links TRBV20-1 with TRBJ2-4; TRBD1 matches at 11 bases. Sequences were derived from peripheral blood mononuclear cells (PBMCs), sampled when the disease was refractory, from a patient treated with antithyroid drugs. CDR3 bases: TGCAGTGCCCGGACAGGGGGCACAAACATTCAGTACTTC. Translated: CSARTGGTNIQYF.